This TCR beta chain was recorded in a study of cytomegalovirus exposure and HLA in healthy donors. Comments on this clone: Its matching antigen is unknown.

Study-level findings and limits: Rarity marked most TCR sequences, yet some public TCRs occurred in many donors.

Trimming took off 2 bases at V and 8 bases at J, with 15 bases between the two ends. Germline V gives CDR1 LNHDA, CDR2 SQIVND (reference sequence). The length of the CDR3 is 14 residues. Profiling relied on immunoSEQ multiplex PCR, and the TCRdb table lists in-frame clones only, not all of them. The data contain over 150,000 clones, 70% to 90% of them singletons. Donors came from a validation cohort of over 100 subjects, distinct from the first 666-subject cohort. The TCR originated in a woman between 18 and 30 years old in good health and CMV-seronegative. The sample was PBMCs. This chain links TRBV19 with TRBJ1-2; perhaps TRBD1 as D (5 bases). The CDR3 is CASSIRRAGDGYTF. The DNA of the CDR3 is TGTGCCAGTAGTATACGGAGGGCGGGGGACGGCTACACCTTC.